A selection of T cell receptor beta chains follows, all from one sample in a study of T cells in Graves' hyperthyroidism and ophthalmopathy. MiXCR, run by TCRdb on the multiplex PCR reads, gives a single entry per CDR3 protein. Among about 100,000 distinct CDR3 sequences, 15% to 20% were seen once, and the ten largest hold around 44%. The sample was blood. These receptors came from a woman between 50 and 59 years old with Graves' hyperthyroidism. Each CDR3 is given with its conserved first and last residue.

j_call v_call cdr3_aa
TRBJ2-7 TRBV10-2 CASSESAGSSYEQYF
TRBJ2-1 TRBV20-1 CSARGTSGSWGLLDEQFF
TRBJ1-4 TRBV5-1 CASSLEGQHNEKLFF
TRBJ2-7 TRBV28 CASSLEESALEQYF
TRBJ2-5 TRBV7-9 CASSPSGLQTQYF
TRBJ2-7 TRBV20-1 CSASGSYEQYF
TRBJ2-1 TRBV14 CASSQDLGGNIYSEQFF
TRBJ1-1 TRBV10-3 CAATRGADGEAFF
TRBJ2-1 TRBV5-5 CASSLAGSPMSNEQFF
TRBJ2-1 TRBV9 CASNPDGDQNNEQFF
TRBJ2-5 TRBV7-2 CASSKNRQETQYF
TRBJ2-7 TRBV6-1 CASSVNQGGFYEQYF
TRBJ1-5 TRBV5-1 CASSHGQGLGNQPQHF
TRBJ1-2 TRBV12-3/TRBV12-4 CASSLGHSVYGYTF
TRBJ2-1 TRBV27 CASKRTGDNEQFF
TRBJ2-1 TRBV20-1 CRALLGLAAYNEQFF
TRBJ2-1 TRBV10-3 CAISEGSSGRTYNEQFF